A selection of T cell receptor beta chains follows, all from one sample in a study of control samples from healthy donors and cancer patients. Measured with immunoSEQ multiplex PCR; TCRdb has only the in-frame clones, and not every one. This table holds 90,000 or so clones, roughly 89% found once. Sequenced input: PBMCs. The receptors derive from a woman aged 45-65 years with colorectal cancer. Both conserved end residues are part of each CDR3. A D gene is named only where the DNA matches it firmly. Clone size appears in some rows only: once, few, many, or a class for an expanded clone.

>TRBV30|.|.|TRBJ1-2|12
TGTGCCTGGAGCCCAAACGGGTTTGGCTACACCTTC
CAWSPNGFGYTF
>TRBV4-3|.|TRBD1|TRBJ1-1|15
TGCGCCAGCAGCCAAGATAACAGGGGAAACACTGAAGCTTTCTTT
CASSQDNRGNTEAFF
>TRBV15|.|TRBD1|TRBJ1-1|16
TGTGCCACCAGCAAGCCCACGACAGGGGGTAATACTGAAGCTTTCTTT
CATSKPTTGGNTEAFF
>TRBV28|.|TRBD1|TRBJ1-2|14
TGTGCCAGCAGGATCACTGGAAGGGGGCAAGGCTACACCTTC
CASRITGRGQGYTF
>TRBV12-3/TRBV12-4|.|.|TRBJ1-1|13
TGTGCCAGCAGTTTAAGGGAGAACACTGAAGCTTTCTTT
CASSLRENTEAFF
>TRBV19|few|.|TRBJ1-2|14
TGTGCCAGTAGTGACCGGGGCAGAAGGTATGGCTACACCTTC
CASSDRGRRYGYTF
>TRBV19|.|TRBD1|TRBJ1-6|13
TGTGCCACTAACGACAGGGACGGATCACCCCTCCACTTT
CATNDRDGSPLHF
>TRBV28|.|.|TRBJ1-4|16
TGTGCCAGCAGTTCCCGCACGAAGATGGGCGGTGAAAAACTGTTTTTT
CASSSRTKMGGEKLFF
>TRBV10-3|.|.|TRBJ2-2|15
TGTGCCATCAGTGATGGGCAGAGTAACACCGGGGAGCTGTTTTTT
CAISDGQSNTGELFF
>TRBV4-1|.|.|TRBJ1-2|16
TGCGCCAGCAGCCAAGAGGGGTATCCGGCAAACTATGGCTACACCTTC
CASSQEGYPANYGYTF
>TRBV9|.|.|TRBJ1-3|17
TGTGCCAGCAGCGTAACGGGGACATCGCTCTCTGGAAACACCATATATTTT
CASSVTGTSLSGNTIYF
>TRBV9|.|.|TRBJ2-3|13
TGTGCCAGCAGCGTAGCATCATCAGATACGCAGTATTTT
CASSVASSDTQYF
>TRBV7-2|.|.|TRBJ1-2|14
TGTGCCAGCAGCTTATATACAGGCCCTAATGGCTACACCTTC
CASSLYTGPNGYTF
>TRBV28|.|TRBD1|TRBJ1-5|17
TGTGCCAGCAGTTTATGGTTCACAGGGGCAGGGGATCAGCCCCAGCATTTT
CASSLWFTGAGDQPQHF
>TRBV5-5|.|.|TRBJ1-1|15
TGTGCCAGCAGCCCAAACCCGGGACAGAACACTGAAGCTTTCTTT
CASSPNPGQNTEAFF
>TRBV7-6|.|.|TRBJ2-1|14
TGTGCCAGCAGCTTAGGGGACCCCTACAATGAGCAGTTCTTC
CASSLGDPYNEQFF
>TRBV6-5|once|.|TRBJ2-5|15
TGTGCCAGCAGTTACTCGATCGCCCAGAAAGAGACCCAGTACTTC
CASSYSIAQKETQYF
>TRBV28|.|.|TRBJ1-6|12
TGTGCCAGCAGTTTAGGTCGTTCACCCCTCCACTTT
CASSLGRSPLHF
>TRBV7-8|once|.|TRBJ2-3|17
TGTGCCAGCAGCTTAAGGGCGAGGAATCCTAGCACAGATACGCAGTATTTT
CASSLRARNPSTDTQYF
>TRBV10-3|.|TRBD1|TRBJ1-5|13
TGTGCCATCAGTCAGGGGGACAATCAGCCCCAGCATTTT
CAISQGDNQPQHF
>TRBV2|.|.|TRBJ2-6|16
TGTGCCAGTACCGGGACACGACCATCTGGGGCCAACGTCCTGACTTTC
CASTGTRPSGANVLTF
>TRBV7-8|once|TRBD2|TRBJ2-1|17
TGTGCCAGCAGCTTGTCGTCTAGCGGGGGGCCCCGTGTTGAGCAGTTCTTC
CASSLSSSGGPRVEQFF